This T cell receptor (beta chain) was found in a study of cytotoxic CD8 clonotypes in ibrutinib-treated CLL. Study information: Response was recorded as partial in 24 patients and complete in 2; at median around 70 months, approximately 15 remained remitted and about twelve had progressed. After treatment lasting a median roughly eleven months, range 6 to 36, response samples were collected.

Germline V gives CDR1 SGHTA, CDR2 FQGNSA. V lost 4 bases and J lost 5; bases outside the gene matches: 10. There are 15 residues in the CDR3. Assay used: immunoSEQ multiplex PCR; TCRdb lists only in-frame clones, some missing. The sample yields some 140,000 clones, less than 90% seen once. The receptor was isolated from a human donor with chronic lymphocytic leukemia. The material sequenced was PBMCs, taken after 24 months of ibrutinib treatment. V usage is TRBV7-2 and J usage is TRBJ2-5, with 7 bases fitting TRBD2. CDR3 DNA: TGTGCCAGCAGCTCCACGACTAGCACACACGAGACCCAGTACTTC. Protein sequence: CASSSTTSTHETQYF. The entire variable domain, with the rest obtained from reference TRBV7-2 and TRBJ2-5, is as follows: GAGVSQSPSNKVTEKGKDVELRCDPISGHTALYWYRQSLGQGLEFLIYFQGNSAPDKSGLPSDRFSAERTGGSVSTLTIQRTQQEDSAVYLCASSSTTSTHETQYFGPGTRLLVL.